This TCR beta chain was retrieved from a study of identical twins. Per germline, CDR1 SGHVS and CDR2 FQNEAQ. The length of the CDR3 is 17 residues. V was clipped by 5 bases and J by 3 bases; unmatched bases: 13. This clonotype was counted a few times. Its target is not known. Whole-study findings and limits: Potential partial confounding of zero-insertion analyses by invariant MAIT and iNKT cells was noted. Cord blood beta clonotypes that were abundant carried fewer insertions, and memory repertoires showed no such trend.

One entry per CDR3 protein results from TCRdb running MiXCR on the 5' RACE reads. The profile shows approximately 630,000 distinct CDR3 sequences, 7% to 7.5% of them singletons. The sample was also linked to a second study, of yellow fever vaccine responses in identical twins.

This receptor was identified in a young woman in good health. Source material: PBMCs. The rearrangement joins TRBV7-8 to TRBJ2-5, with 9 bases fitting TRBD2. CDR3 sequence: CASSQRLAARREETQYF. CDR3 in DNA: TGTGCCAGCAGCCAGAGACTAGCGGCCAGGAGAGAAGAGACCCAGTACTTC.